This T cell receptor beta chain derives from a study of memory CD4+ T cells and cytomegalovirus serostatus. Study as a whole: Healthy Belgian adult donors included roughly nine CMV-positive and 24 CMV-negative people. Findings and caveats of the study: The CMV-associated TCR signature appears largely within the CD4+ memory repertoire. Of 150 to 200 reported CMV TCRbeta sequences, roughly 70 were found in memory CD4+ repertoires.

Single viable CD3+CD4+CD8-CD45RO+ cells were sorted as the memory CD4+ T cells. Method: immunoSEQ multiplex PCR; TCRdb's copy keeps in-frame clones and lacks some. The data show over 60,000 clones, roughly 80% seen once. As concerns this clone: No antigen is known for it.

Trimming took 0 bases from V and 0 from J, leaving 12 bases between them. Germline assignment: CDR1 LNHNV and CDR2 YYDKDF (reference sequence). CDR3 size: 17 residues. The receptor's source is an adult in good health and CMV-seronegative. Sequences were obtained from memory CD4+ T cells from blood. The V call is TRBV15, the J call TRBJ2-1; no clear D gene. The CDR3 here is CATSRDRRRSSYNEQFF. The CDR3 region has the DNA TGTGCCACCAGCAGAGATCGGCGGCGGAGCTCCTACAATGAGCAGTTCTTC.